A single sample gave rise to the 23 T cell receptor beta chains below, sequenced in a study of cytomegalovirus exposure and HLA in healthy donors. Only in-frame clones appear in the TCRdb table, and some are missing; sequencing was by immunoSEQ multiplex PCR. The table lists over 200,000 clones, over 80% of them singletons. The sequencing input was PBMCs. These receptors originate from a woman aged 25 to 45 in good health and CMV-seropositive.

This chain joins TRBV5-1 and TRBJ2-3; 10 bases agree with TRBD1. Germline V lookup: CDR1 SGHRS, CDR2 YFSETQ. Trimming at V came to 0 bases and at J to 4 bases, leaving 5 bases not matched to a gene. The CDR3 totals 16 residues. The CDR3 DNA follows: TGCGCCAGCAGCTTGGGCGGGACAGGGGTGGCAGATACGCAGTATTTT. This encodes CASSLGGTGVADTQYF. The variable domain in full, with the rest retrieved from reference TRBV5-1 and TRBJ2-3, is KAGVTQTPRYLIKTRGQQVTLSCSPISGHRSVSWYQQTPGQGLQFLFEYFSETQRNKGNFPGRFSGRQFSNSRSEMNVSTLELGDSALYLCASSLGGTGVADTQYFGPGTRLTVL.

J is TRBJ2-7 and V is TRBV27; D is unclear. The CDR3 runs 14 residues. Per the germline V gene, CDR1 is MNHEY and CDR2 is SMNVEV (reference sequence). V gave up 2 bases and J gave up 5 bases, with 13 bases separating them. This chain's CDR3 is CASSLPGSSHEQYF. CDR3 in DNA: TGTGCCAGCAGTTTACCGGGTTCTTCCCACGAGCAGTACTTC.

This clone was seen a few times. V is TRBV27 and J is TRBJ1-1; D perhaps matches TRBD1 (6 bases). V was shortened by 5 bases and J by 4 bases, with 17 bases between the two germline ends. The CDR3 consists of 15 residues. CDR1 and CDR2 (germline): MNHEY, SMNVEV (reference sequence). Written as DNA, the CDR3 is TGTGCCAGCAGTCCGCAGTGGGGGGCGGGCACTGAAGCTTTCTTT. Translated: CASSPQWGAGTEAFF.

The chain links TRBV9 to TRBJ1-1; perhaps TRBD1 as D (5 bases). The V gene's germline CDR1 is SGDLS and CDR2 YYNGEE. The CDR3 runs 12 residues. V gave up 3 bases and J gave up 7 bases, with 10 bases separating them. The CDR3 DNA follows: TGTGCCAGCAGCGGGAAAACAGGTGAAGCTTTCTTT. Amino acid sequence: CASSGKTGEAFF.

This clone came up once. This chain joins TRBV5-1 and TRBJ2-2; 7 bases agree with TRBD1. V shed 5 bases, J shed 0 bases, and the junction held 7 bases outside the gene matches. There are 16 residues in the CDR3. Germline CDR1 reads SGHRS; CDR2 reads YFSETQ. The CDR3 DNA is TGCGCCAGCAGGGGTGGGGGACAGACGAACACCGGGGAGCTGTTTTTT. This gives the protein CASRGGGQTNTGELFF.

This CDR3 reads CASSQVQREDNEQFF. The CDR3, as DNA: TGCGCCAGCAGCCAAGTCCAGCGGGAGGACAATGAGCAGTTCTTC. The rearrangement uses TRBV4-1 and TRBJ2-1, with 9 bases that match TRBD2. With 1 base clipped from V and 5 bases from J, the junction kept 3 bases outside the gene matches. CDR1 is MGHRA, CDR2 YSYEKL, per germline. This CDR3 contains 15 residues.

The chain carries TRBV28 and TRBJ1-2; D is unresolved. The ends were cut back, 1 base at V and 4 bases at J, with 13 bases in the middle. Germline CDR1 is MDHEN and CDR2 is SYDVKM. The CDR3 consists of 15 residues. The CDR3 nucleotides are TGTGCCAGCAGTTTATTTGGGTCCTTTGGCTATGGCTACACCTTC. Translated: CASSLFGSFGYGYTF.

Details on this clone: The sample holds other DNA sequences that translate to the same CDR3. This CDR3 reads CASSFQGDTEAFF. CDR3 bases: TGTGCCAGCAGCTTTCAGGGAGACACTGAAGCTTTCTTT. V is TRBV11-2 and J is TRBJ1-1; TRBD1 might be the D (5 bases). The CDR3 runs to 13 residues. Between the trimmed V and J ends, which lost 3 bases and 3 bases, there was a span of 8 bases. CDR1 SGHAT and CDR2 FQNNGV come from the germline V gene.

This clone was counted a few times. The chain uses TRBV6-5 and TRBJ1-1; TRBD1 might be the D (6 bases). V lost 8 bases and J 10 bases, leaving 14 bases between the germline ends. The CDR3 runs 11 residues. Germline CDR1 and CDR2: MNHEY and SVGAGI. Written as DNA, the CDR3 is TGTGCCAGCTATAACGGGGGCCGAGCTTTCTTT. Encoded protein: CASYNGGRAFF.

J is TRBJ1-2 and V is TRBV5-1; 10 bases map to TRBD1. The CDR3 consists of 14 residues. Per germline, CDR1 SGHRS and CDR2 YFSETQ. Trimming cost V 1 base and J 6 bases; bases outside gene matches: 3. The DNA for the CDR3 is TGCGCCAGCAGCTTGCTGACAGGGGGCGATGGCTACACCTTC. Encoded protein: CASSLLTGGDGYTF.

The genes are TRBV4-2 and TRBJ2-3; D ambiguous. The V gene's germline CDR1 is LGHNA and CDR2 YNFKEQ. This CDR3 has 15 residues. V gave up 1 base and J gave up 1 base, with 9 bases separating them. DNA for the CDR3: TGTGCCAGCAGCCAAGCCCCGCAAGGCACAGATACGCAGTATTTT. This gives the protein CASSQAPQGTDTQYF.

This chain connects TRBV18 to TRBJ2-1, with no clear D. Germline V gives CDR1 KGHSH, CDR2 LQKENI. Trimming took off 3 bases at V and 7 bases at J, with 4 bases between the two ends. This CDR3 is built from 11 residues. CDR3 sequence reads: CASSPGNEQFF. The CDR3 DNA is TGTGCCAGCTCACCCGGGAATGAGCAGTTCTTC.

The chain has TRBV2 and TRBJ2-2; 7 positions match TRBD2. Germline values: CDR1 SNHLY, CDR2 FYNNEI. The CDR3 loop spans 17 amino acids. Unmatched junction bases numbered 7, after V lost 3 bases and J lost 0 bases. The CDR3, as DNA: TGTGCCAGCAGTGATTCGAGGACTAGGGCGAACACCGGGGAGCTGTTTTTT. Its protein is CASSDSRTRANTGELFF. Combining the CDR3 with reference TRBV2 and TRBJ2-2 gives the whole variable domain EPEVTQTPSHQVTQMGQEVILRCVPISNHLYFYWYRQILGQKVEFLVSFYNNEISEKSEIFDDQFSVERPDGSNFTLKIRSTKLEDSAMYFCASSDSRTRANTGELFFGEGSRLTVL.

The rearrangement links TRBV30 to TRBJ2-3, with TRBD2 identical over 8 bases. From germline, CDR1 is GTSNPN and CDR2 SVGIG (reference sequence). Unmatched junction bases numbered 8, after V lost 1 base and J lost 2 bases. CDR3 length: 16 amino acids. The CDR3 DNA is TGTGCCTGGAGTGCCGGGGGAGCGGGAGCCACAGATACGCAGTATTTT. This gives the protein CAWSAGGAGATDTQYF.

This chain joins TRBV7-3 and TRBJ2-6; D is unclear. Looked up from germline, CDR1 is SGHTA and CDR2 is FQGTGA. The CDR3 has 15 amino acids. Trimming removed 2 bases at V and 0 bases at J, with 5 bases between. CDR3 coding DNA: TGTGCCAGCAGCTTAGGATCCTCTGGGGCCAACGTCCTGACTTTC. This gives the protein CASSLGSSGANVLTF.

CDR3 sequence (DNA): TGTGCCAGCTCACCTGGTGAGACTGTAGCCAAAAACATTCAGTACTTC. Protein: CASSPGETVAKNIQYF. The rearrangement joins TRBV18 to TRBJ2-4; D remains ambiguous. The germline CDR1 and CDR2 sequences are KGHSH and LQKENI. The CDR3 has 16 amino acids. V dropped 3 bases and J dropped 0 bases, with 12 bases sitting between them.

The CDR3 nucleotides are TGTGCCAGCATGAGGGAGGGCCTTTTGAACACCGGGGAGCTGTTTTTT. Residues: CASMREGLLNTGELFF. The rearrangement joins TRBV2 to TRBJ2-2, with 7 bases fitting TRBD2. Per germline, CDR1 SNHLY and CDR2 FYNNEI. This CDR3 region has 16 residues. Unmatched junction bases numbered 9, after V lost 7 bases and J lost 1 base.

CDR3 coding DNA: TGTGCCAGCAGCTACAACGAGGGGCTAACCGCAGATACGCAGTATTTT. Translated, it gives CASSYNEGLTADTQYF. The chain is built from TRBV5-6 and TRBJ2-3; D could derive from TRBD1 or TRBD2 (5 bases each). The V and J ends lost 3 bases and 4 bases respectively, with 18 bases between them. This CDR3 region has 16 residues. CDR1 is SGHDT, CDR2 YYEEEE, per germline.

V is TRBV10-3 and J is TRBJ1-5, with TRBD1 matching over 9 bases. Germline assignment: CDR1 ENHRY and CDR2 SYGVKD. V shed 3 bases, J shed 1 base, and the junction held 1 base outside the gene matches. This CDR3 spans 15 amino acids. This CDR3 reads CAISEGTGSNQPQHF. In DNA form, the CDR3 reads TGTGCCATCAGTGAAGGGACAGGGAGCAATCAGCCCCAGCATTTT.

The J gene is TRBJ1-1, the V gene TRBV6-5, with D uncertain. V gave up 6 bases and J gave up 7 bases, with 12 bases separating them. The germline CDR1 and CDR2 sequences are MNHEY and SVGAGI. This CDR3 is built from 12 residues. This CDR3 reads CASSRGLDEAFF. The CDR3 nucleotides are TGTGCCAGCAGCCGAGGACTGGATGAAGCTTTCTTT.

The chain employs TRBV7-9 and TRBJ2-6; D uncertain. Germline lookup yields CDR1 SEHNR and CDR2 FQNEAQ (reference sequence). The CDR3 has 14 amino acids. Trimming pared 6 bases from V and 2 bases from J, leaving 8 bases between. CDR3: CASSEVAGANVLTF. CDR3 in DNA: TGTGCCAGCAGTGAGGTCGCTGGGGCCAACGTCCTGACTTTC.

This clone came up a few times. The chain combines TRBV19 with TRBJ2-1, with 7 bases that match TRBD2. J lost 8 bases, V lost 6 bases, and 4 bases had no gene match. This CDR3 has 12 amino acids. Germline V CDR1 and CDR2: LNHDA, SQIVND (reference sequence). This CDR3 is CASRLAYYEQFF. The DNA of the CDR3 is TGTGCCAGTAGACTAGCGTATTATGAGCAGTTCTTC. Variable domain in full (rest from reference TRBV19 and TRBJ2-1): DGGITQSPKYLFRKEGQNVTLSCEQNLNHDAMYWYRQDPGQGLRLIYYSQIVNDFQKGDIAEGYSVSREKKESFPLTVTSAQKNPTAFYLCASRLAYYEQFFGPGTRLTVL.

V and J are TRBV5-1 and TRBJ2-7; 7 nucleotides line up with TRBD1. V gave up 5 bases and J gave up 4 bases; unmatched junction bases: 12. The CDR3 spans 15 residues. Germline V gene sequence: CDR1 SGHRS, CDR2 YFSETQ. CDR3 in DNA: TGCGCCAGCAGTTATCTGCCCTCGACAGGGTACGAGCAGTACTTC. Residues: CASSYLPSTGYEQYF.